The sequence of this TCR beta chain was determined in a study of somatic mutations in cytotoxic T cells in rheumatoid arthritis. Study in general: Before any treatment began, 30 ml EDTA peripheral blood was collected from patients right after diagnosis. Study-level points and caveats: Patients with rheumatoid arthritis showed a slight underrepresentation of TRBV07, a finding that was never subjected to any adjustment for multiple comparisons. The clonality of CD8+ T cells was not significantly different between rheumatoid arthritis patients and age-matched healthy controls.

Germline V gene sequence: CDR1 SGHVS, CDR2 FQNEAQ. This CDR3 region has 13 residues. Losses at the gene ends were 1 base for V and 10 bases for J; bases not matched to a gene: 1. Comment on this clone: What it binds is unknown.

Clones were read by immunoSEQ multiplex PCR, and TCRdb kept only the in-frame ones, dropping some. Of about 16,000 clones listed, about 85% are singletons. The investigators isolated CD4+ and CD8+ cells by positive magnetic bead selection and checked their purity by flow cytometry. The chain carries TRBV7-8 and TRBJ1-6; 7 nucleotides match TRBD1. Source material: CD8+ T cells sorted from blood. This sequence originates from an adult with rheumatoid arthritis. The CDR3: CASSLDRGSPLHF. CDR3 nucleotides: TGTGCCAGCAGCTTAGACAGGGGATCACCCCTCCACTTT.